This T cell receptor beta chain is drawn from a study of blood T cell repertoires in COVID-19. CDR3 length: 15 amino acids. TCRdb's copy holds only in-frame clones and misses some; the assay was immunoSEQ multiplex PCR. The repertoire consists of roughly 360,000 clones, with roughly 90% occurring once and the leading ten covering more than 0.9%. The J gene is TRBJ1-2, the V gene TRBV21-1; TRBD1 is the table's D call, not checked against the DNA. TRBV21-1 is tagged as a pseudogene. Specimen: PBMCs or T cells enriched from blood (not recorded which). The receptor comes from a woman younger than 45 with acute COVID-19. CDR3 nucleotide sequence: TGTGCCAGCCCAATCAGGGACACCGCTAACTATGGCTACACCTTC. Its translation is CASPIRDTANYGYTF.